The clone carrying this T cell receptor (beta chain) turned up a few times. The antigen remains undetermined. These data belong to a study of a mutant IDH1 vaccine in newly diagnosed glioma. Across the study: Patients arrived already treated with radiotherapy, temozolomide, or both, most having had both.

Time point denoted: week 11, during vaccination. It was 300 ug of mutant IDH1 20-mer peptide that made up each vaccine dose, given with topical imiquimod. The V end lost 0 bases, the J end lost 4 bases, and 11 bases lay between the germline ends. Germline V gene sequence: CDR1 SGHRS, CDR2 YFSETQ. This CDR3 is 15 amino acids long. TCRdb keeps only in-frame clones here, not all; method: immunoSEQ multiplex PCR. The sample yields tens of thousands of clones, roughly 72% seen once. The source was peripheral blood mononuclear cells (PBMCs), collected from a glioma patient whose treatment included an IDH1 peptide vaccine. This chain connects TRBV5-1 to TRBJ2-1; D is possibly TRBD1 or TRBD2 (5 bases each). This receptor was identified in a man aged 18 to 30 with glioma. Some clones in this sample may be carry-over from other donors' samples. Written as DNA, the CDR3 is TGCGCCAGCAGCTTGGGAGGGGTAACTTACAATGAGCAGTTCTTC. It translates to CASSLGGVTYNEQFF.